Many counts were recorded for the clone carrying this TCR beta chain. The data derive from a study of T cell responses to AZD1222 COVID-19 vaccine. The protocol was immunoSEQ multiplex PCR, while the TCRdb copy is restricted to in-frame clones and leaves out a portion. Seen here are approximately 100,000 clones, around 91% observed once, and the top ten hold 6.5% to 10%. The specimen comprised peripheral blood, sampled 28 days after the second AZD1222 dose. The receptor comes from an adult who received the AZD1222 COVID-19 vaccine.

The CDR3: CASSPENTGELFF. In DNA form, the CDR3 reads TGTGCCAGCAGTCCCGAGAACACCGGGGAGCTGTTTTTT. This rearrangement joins TRBV2 to TRBJ2-2; D gene ambiguous. The CDR3 spans 13 residues. V gave up 5 bases and J gave up 1 base, with 5 bases separating them. The V gene's germline CDR1 is SNHLY and CDR2 FYNNEI.